The 26 T cell receptor beta chains given below trace back to one sample, sequenced in a study of long-term antiretroviral therapy in people with HIV. Assay version v3.0 of immunoSEQ was used, and it was run at survey level. Using immunoSEQ multiplex PCR, the repertoire was profiled, and TCRdb retains in-frame clones only, with some absent. This table holds some 28,000 clones, roughly 86% found once. The sample was unsorted PBMCs, taken 0.8 years after starting antiretroviral therapy. The receptors come from a woman aged 25-40 years with HIV.

This clone was found a few times. The chain combines TRBV5-1 with TRBJ1-1; the D is unclear. V gave up 0 bases and J gave up 3 bases, with 15 bases separating them. The CDR3 is made up of 16 amino acids. Per the germline V gene, CDR1 is SGHRS and CDR2 is YFSETQ. CDR3 coding DNA: TGCGCCAGCAGCTTGGGGGTAAGTTTGTCGGACACTGAAGCTTTCTTT. This gives the protein CASSLGVSLSDTEAFF.

For the CDR3, the DNA is TGTGCCAGTCAGGACGGCCCCTCAAACATTCAGTACTTC. Amino acids: CASQDGPSNIQYF. The J gene is TRBJ2-4, the V gene TRBV5-6; D ambiguous. The CDR3 is made up of 13 amino acids. The germline V gene has CDR1 SGHDT and CDR2 YYEEEE. V was clipped by 8 bases and J by 6 bases, with 15 bases between them.

The chain uses TRBV5-1 and TRBJ1-2; no definite D call. CDR3 length equals 13 residues. V was shortened by 4 bases and J by 6 bases, with 13 bases between the two germline ends. Germline V gene lookup returns CDR1 SGHRS and CDR2 YFSETQ. The CDR3 here is CASSPRFGDGYTF. The CDR3 DNA follows: TGCGCCAGCAGCCCCCGGTTTGGGGATGGCTACACCTTC. The variable domain in full, with the rest retrieved from reference TRBV5-1 and TRBJ1-2, is KAGVTQTPRYLIKTRGQQVTLSCSPISGHRSVSWYQQTPGQGLQFLFEYFSETQRNKGNFPGRFSGRQFSNSRSEMNVSTLELGDSALYLCASSPRFGDGYTFGSGTRLTVV.

The table lists this clone with a count of one. The chain carries TRBV30 and TRBJ1-1; TRBD1 might be the D (5 bases). This CDR3 is 13 amino acids long. Germline CDR1 reads GTSNPN; CDR2 reads SVGIG (reference sequence). Trimming shortened V by 5 bases and J by 6 bases, and 16 bases separated the two germline ends. The CDR3 DNA follows: TGTGCCTGGCGTGACTCAGGGCCGCCTGAAGCTTTCTTT. This codes for CAWRDSGPPEAFF.

This chain links TRBV5-1 with TRBJ2-6, with D perhaps TRBD2 (5 bases). V lost 9 bases to trimming and J lost 4 bases, with 14 bases between them. Germline V gene lookup returns CDR1 SGHRS and CDR2 YFSETQ. This CDR3 has 14 residues. CDR3 sequence reads: CATRPIAGANVLTF. The CDR3, as DNA: TGCGCCACCCGTCCGATAGCGGGGGCCAACGTCCTGACTTTC.

The gene calls are TRBV10-2 and TRBJ1-1; 8 bases agree with TRBD1. The CDR3 is made up of 13 amino acids. Per germline, CDR1 WSHSY and CDR2 SAAADI. The J segment lost 2 bases and the V segment lost 10 bases, leaving 6 bases of the junction unmatched. The CDR3 coding sequence is TGCGCCATTTCGACAGGGGACAACACTGAAGCTTTCTTT. It encodes CAISTGDNTEAFF.

V and J are TRBV9 and TRBJ2-5, with a weak D call TRBD2 (6 bases). The CDR3 is made up of 13 amino acids. The V gene lost 0 bases and the J gene lost 5 bases, with 8 bases spanning the gap. Germline V CDR1 and CDR2: SGDLS, YYNGEE. The CDR3: CASSVEGRETQYF. The CDR3 DNA sequence: TGTGCCAGCAGCGTAGAAGGGAGGGAGACCCAGTACTTC.

This clone has a single count. This chain connects TRBV14 to TRBJ2-3; a possible D gene is TRBD1 (6 bases). V was pared by 5 bases and J by 1 base, with 10 bases between. This CDR3 is built from 14 residues. Germline values: CDR1 SGHDN, CDR2 FVKESK. The DNA of the CDR3 is TGTGCCAGCAGCTTCTGGACAGGCACAGATACGCAGTATTTT. Encoded protein: CASSFWTGTDTQYF.

With respect to this clone: The junction and the germline gene differ at one end; a read error may be behind it. The V and J genes are TRBV18 and TRBJ2-7; 7 bases line up with TRBD1. The CDR3 runs to 17 residues. The germline V gene has CDR1 KGHSH and CDR2 LQKENI. The DNA of the CDR3 is TGTGCCAGCTCACCACCAGATCGGAACAGGGGCTCCCACGAGCAGTACTTC. Its translation is CASSPPDRNRGSHEQYF.

The chain recombines TRBV10-2 with TRBJ1-2, with D uncertain. Germline values: CDR1 WSHSY, CDR2 SAAADI. Deletions cut 6 bases from V and 7 bases from J, with 6 bases between. CDR3 length equals 10 residues. CDR3: CASRGSGYTF. DNA for the CDR3: TGCGCCAGCAGGGGAAGTGGCTACACCTTC.

CDR3 residues: CASSYRARQGDYTF. The CDR3 nucleotides are TGTGCCAGCAGTTATCGGGCAAGACAGGGGGACTACACCTTC. The chain has TRBV6-9 and TRBJ1-2; 9 bases fit TRBD1. CDR3 length: 14 residues. Trimming cost V 2 bases and J 10 bases; bases outside gene matches: 8. CDR1 is MNHGY and CDR2 is SVAAGI in the germline V gene.

The rearrangement joins TRBV6-5 to TRBJ2-5, with D unresolved. From germline, CDR1 is MNHEY and CDR2 SVGAGI. Between the trimmed V and J ends, which lost 4 bases and 7 bases, there was a span of 13 bases. CDR3 size: 13 residues. CDR3 region: CASSLADMGTQYF. The CDR3 DNA reads as TGTGCCAGCAGTTTGGCGGATATGGGGACCCAGTACTTC.

The V and J genes are TRBV2 and TRBJ1-2; TRBD1 might be the D (5 bases). Germline CDR1 reads SNHLY; CDR2 reads FYNNEI. The CDR3 covers 13 residues. V lost 4 bases and J 4 bases, leaving 10 bases between the germline ends. The CDR3: CASSGRESYGYTF. The CDR3 DNA follows: TGTGCCAGCAGTGGCAGGGAAAGCTATGGCTACACCTTC.

The rearrangement joins TRBV19 to TRBJ2-3; weak D call: TRBD2 (5 bases). The CDR3 runs to 14 residues. Germline V gene data show CDR1 as LNHDA and CDR2 as SQIVND (reference sequence). V was pared by 7 bases and J by 5 bases, with 16 bases between. CDR3 in amino acids: CASMSLALGDTQYF. CDR3 DNA: TGTGCCAGTATGAGTCTAGCTTTGGGAGATACGCAGTATTTT.

The chain couples TRBV11-2 to TRBJ1-1; D is uncertain. The CDR3 consists of 15 residues. Looked up from germline, CDR1 is SGHAT and CDR2 is FQNNGV. The germline V and J ends were trimmed by 1 base and 4 bases, with 13 bases remaining between them. The CDR3 DNA reads TGTGCCAGCAGCTTAGCATACCCGGAGGGCACTGAAGCTTTCTTT. Its translation is CASSLAYPEGTEAFF.

The chain combines TRBV5-1 with TRBJ2-3, with 10 bases matching TRBD1. This CDR3 has 16 residues. Germline-derived CDR1 and CDR2 are SGHRS and YFSETQ. The J segment lost 3 bases and the V segment lost 1 base, leaving 5 bases of the junction unmatched. The CDR3 sequence: CASSLPTGGGTDTQYF. As DNA, the CDR3 is TGCGCCAGCAGCTTGCCGACAGGGGGCGGAACAGATACGCAGTATTTT. The complete variable domain, with remaining parts taken from reference TRBV5-1 and TRBJ2-3, reads KAGVTQTPRYLIKTRGQQVTLSCSPISGHRSVSWYQQTPGQGLQFLFEYFSETQRNKGNFPGRFSGRQFSNSRSEMNVSTLELGDSALYLCASSLPTGGGTDTQYFGPGTRLTVL.

The chain recombines TRBV6-5 with TRBJ1-1; no clear D gene. The CDR3 loop spans 13 amino acids. V dropped 0 bases and J dropped 8 bases, with 10 bases sitting between them. Germline CDR1 and CDR2: MNHEY and SVGAGI. The CDR3 DNA is TGTGCCAGCAGTTACTCTCCGACGGTCGAAGCTTTCTTT. As protein: CASSYSPTVEAFF.

DNA of the CDR3: TGCGCCAGCAGCTTGTCGGGCAGGGAGGGGGCGGAGACCCAGTACTTC. It encodes CASSLSGREGAETQYF. J is TRBJ2-5 and V is TRBV5-1; tentatively, D is TRBD1 or TRBD2 (7 bases each). Per the germline V gene, CDR1 is SGHRS and CDR2 is YFSETQ. With 1 base removed from V and 5 bases from J, the gap between germline ends came to 18 bases. This CDR3 has 16 residues.

The chain links TRBV18 to TRBJ2-7; 8 nucleotides match TRBD1. The CDR3 contains 15 residues. In germline, CDR1 is KGHSH, CDR2 LQKENI. V lost 6 bases to trimming and J lost 3 bases; unmatched junction nucleotides: 10. CDR3 sequence reads: CASSTTRQGRYEQYF. The CDR3 region has the DNA TGTGCCAGCTCGACAACCCGACAGGGGCGCTACGAGCAGTACTTC.

The V gene is TRBV18, the J gene TRBJ1-5; 9 bases align to TRBD1. The CDR3 has 14 amino acids. The trim removed 6 bases at V and 4 bases at J, leaving 4 bases unmatched. CDR1 KGHSH and CDR2 LQKENI come from the germline V gene. The CDR3 reads CASSDDRGNQPQHF. In DNA, the CDR3 is TGTGCCAGCTCCGACGACAGGGGGAATCAGCCCCAGCATTTT.

This clone was detected only once. The gene calls are TRBV18 and TRBJ1-6, with TRBD1 as a possible D gene (5 bases). With 3 bases removed from V and 7 bases from J, the gap between germline ends came to 16 bases. The CDR3 covers 16 residues. CDR1 is KGHSH, CDR2 LQKENI, per germline. CDR3 in amino acids: CASSPSTDRINSPLHF. CDR3 DNA: TGTGCCAGCTCACCGTCGACAGACCGTATAAATTCACCCCTCCACTTT.

The chain combines TRBV27 with TRBJ1-6; the D gene is possibly TRBD1 (6 bases). The CDR3 length is 15 residues. V shed 5 bases and J shed 17 bases, with 25 bases lying between them. CDR1 MNHEY and CDR2 SMNVEV come from the germline V gene (reference sequence). This chain's CDR3 is CASSPGGRGVLPVHF. The CDR3 DNA follows: TGTGCCAGCAGTCCCGGTGGAAGGGGGGTCCTACCGGTCCACTTT.

This chain joins TRBV30 and TRBJ2-3; unclear D gene. There are 13 residues in the CDR3. From germline, CDR1 is GTSNPN and CDR2 SVGIG (reference sequence). V lost 2 bases and J lost 5, with 11 bases in between. CDR3 nucleotide sequence: TGTGCCTGGAGTCAATTTCACGGAGATACGCAGTATTTT. As protein: CAWSQFHGDTQYF.

This chain links TRBV29-1 with TRBJ1-4, with D maybe TRBD1 (5 bases). The CDR3 covers 13 residues. The ends were cut back, 4 bases at V and 2 bases at J, with 8 bases in the middle. Germline assignment: CDR1 SQVTM and CDR2 ANQGSEA. This CDR3 reads CSVAGATNEKLFF. The CDR3 coding sequence is TGCAGCGTTGCCGGGGCCACTAATGAAAAACTGTTTTTT.

The CDR3 sequence is CASRDRGPNTEAFF. In DNA form, the CDR3 reads TGTGCCAGCAGGGACAGGGGCCCGAACACTGAAGCTTTCTTT. The chain is built from TRBV2 and TRBJ1-1; 9 positions agree with TRBD1. The CDR3 length is 14 residues. The J segment lost 1 base and the V segment lost 6 bases, leaving 3 bases of the junction unmatched. Germline V CDR1 and CDR2: SNHLY, FYNNEI.

This clone was detected a few times. The chain carries TRBV19 and TRBJ1-2; the D gene is possibly TRBD1 (5 bases). CDR1 is LNHDA and CDR2 is SQIVND in the germline V gene (reference sequence). Trimming took off 7 bases at V and 7 bases at J, with 13 bases between the two ends. The CDR3 extends over 12 amino acids. The CDR3 DNA reads TGTGCCAGTACCCCAGGGCCCTCTGGCTACACCTTC. The encoded protein is CASTPGPSGYTF.